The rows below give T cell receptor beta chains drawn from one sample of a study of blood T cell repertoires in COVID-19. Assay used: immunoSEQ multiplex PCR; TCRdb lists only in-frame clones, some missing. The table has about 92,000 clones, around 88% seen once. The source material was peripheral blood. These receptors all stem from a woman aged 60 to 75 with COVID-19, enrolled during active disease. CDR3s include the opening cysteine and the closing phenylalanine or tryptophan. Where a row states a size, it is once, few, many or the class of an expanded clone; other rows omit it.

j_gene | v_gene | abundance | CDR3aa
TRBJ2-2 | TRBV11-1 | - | CASSRGHTGELFF
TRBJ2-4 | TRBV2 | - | CASCDRGYIQYF
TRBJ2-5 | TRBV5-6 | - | CASSTLRGQGGGETQYF
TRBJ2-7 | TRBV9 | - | CASSAPDRGYEQYF
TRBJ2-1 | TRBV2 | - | CASSVLRGPNEQFF
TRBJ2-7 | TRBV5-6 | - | CASSVTLQGATSYEQYF
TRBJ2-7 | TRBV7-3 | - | CASSSRGGYEQYF
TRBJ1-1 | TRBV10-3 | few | CAIEAQVNTEAFF
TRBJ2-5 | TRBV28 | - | CASSARGVQETQYF
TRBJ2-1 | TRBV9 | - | CASSSEGGALSYNEQFF
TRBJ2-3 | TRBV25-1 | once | CASGDATDTQYF
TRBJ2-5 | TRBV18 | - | CASSPVERRETQYF
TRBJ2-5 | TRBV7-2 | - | CASSRRGPQETQYF
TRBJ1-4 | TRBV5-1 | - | CASSGGGNEKLFF
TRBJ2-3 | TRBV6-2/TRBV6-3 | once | CASSRTGGTDTQYF
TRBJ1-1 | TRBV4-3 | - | CASSQIHRKGAEAFF
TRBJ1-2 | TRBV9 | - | CASSVVEWGDYGYTF
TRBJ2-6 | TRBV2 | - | CASSRNRVSGANVLTF
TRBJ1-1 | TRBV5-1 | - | CASSSPQAGNTEAFF
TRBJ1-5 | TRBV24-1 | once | CATSDLVLGQSNQPQHF
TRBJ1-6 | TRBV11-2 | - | CASSETVNNSPLHF
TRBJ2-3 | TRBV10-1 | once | CASSEGPTGTPDTDTQYF
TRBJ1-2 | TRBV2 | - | CASRMNPGQNYGYTF
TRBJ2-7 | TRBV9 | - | CASSDPLTDPTDEQYF
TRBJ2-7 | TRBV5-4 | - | CASSLERQGDEQYF
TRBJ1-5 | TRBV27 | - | CASSSLGLTRAPQHF
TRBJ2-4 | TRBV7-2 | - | CASSLARGTDIQYF
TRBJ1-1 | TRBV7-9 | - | CASIGLNANTEAFF
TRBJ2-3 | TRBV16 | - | CASSQSSRGYTDTQYF
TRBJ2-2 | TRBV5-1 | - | CASSVGAGYTGELFF
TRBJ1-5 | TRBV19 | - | CASSALGQGGSPQHF
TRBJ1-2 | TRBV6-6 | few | CASSPPGQGASYGYTF
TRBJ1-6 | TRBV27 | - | CASSLARGSYNSPLHF
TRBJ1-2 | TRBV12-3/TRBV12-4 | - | CASSYEGANGYTF
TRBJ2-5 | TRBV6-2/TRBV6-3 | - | CASSYSDRGTQYF
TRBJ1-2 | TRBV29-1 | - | CSVEDRWTGVTRGYTF
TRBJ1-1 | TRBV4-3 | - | CASSQDSGVNLNTEAFF
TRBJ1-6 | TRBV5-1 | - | CASSLQGNYNSPLHF
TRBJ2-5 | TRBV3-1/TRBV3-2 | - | CASSQRSGGETQYF
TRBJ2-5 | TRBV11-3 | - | CASSFNSGGQETQYF
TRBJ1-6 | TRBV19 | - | CASSNKGQGSNSPLHF
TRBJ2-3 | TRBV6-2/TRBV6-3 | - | CASSGSGGTQYF
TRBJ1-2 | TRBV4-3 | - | CASSQQTRGVGVRVYGYTF
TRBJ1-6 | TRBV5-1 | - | CASSLDRDGSPLHF
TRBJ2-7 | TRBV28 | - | CASSSRQGAVYEQYF
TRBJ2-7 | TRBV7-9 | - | CASSSMQGHYF
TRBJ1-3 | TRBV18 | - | CASSPARETGNTIYF
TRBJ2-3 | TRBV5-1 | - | CASRGLEGEDTQYF